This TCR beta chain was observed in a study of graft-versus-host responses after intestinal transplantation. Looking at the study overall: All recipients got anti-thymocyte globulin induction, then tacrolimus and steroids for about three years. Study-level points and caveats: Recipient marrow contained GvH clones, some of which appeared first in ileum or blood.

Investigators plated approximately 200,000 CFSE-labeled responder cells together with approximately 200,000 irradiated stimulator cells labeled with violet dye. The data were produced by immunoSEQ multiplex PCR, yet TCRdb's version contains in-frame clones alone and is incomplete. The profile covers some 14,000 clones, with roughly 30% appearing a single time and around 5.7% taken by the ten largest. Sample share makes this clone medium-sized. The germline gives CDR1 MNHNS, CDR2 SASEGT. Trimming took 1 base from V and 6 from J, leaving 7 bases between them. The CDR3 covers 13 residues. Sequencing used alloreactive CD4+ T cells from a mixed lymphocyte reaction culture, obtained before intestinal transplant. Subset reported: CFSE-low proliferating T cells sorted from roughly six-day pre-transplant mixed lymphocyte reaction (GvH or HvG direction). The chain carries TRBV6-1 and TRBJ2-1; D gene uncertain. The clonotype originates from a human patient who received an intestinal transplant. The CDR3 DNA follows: TGTGCCAGCAGTGAAGGCCTGCTCAATGAGCAGTTCTTC. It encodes CASSEGLLNEQFF.